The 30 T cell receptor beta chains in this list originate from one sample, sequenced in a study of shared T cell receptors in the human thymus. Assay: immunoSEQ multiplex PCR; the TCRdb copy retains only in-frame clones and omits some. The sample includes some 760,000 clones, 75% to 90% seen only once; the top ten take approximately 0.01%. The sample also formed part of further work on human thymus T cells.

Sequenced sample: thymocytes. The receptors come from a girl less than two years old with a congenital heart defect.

In nucleotides, the CDR3 is TGTGCCAGCAGCGTAGGCAGAAACTCTGGAAACACCATATATTTT. Residues: CASSVGRNSGNTIYF. The chain combines TRBV9 with TRBJ1-3; D is unclear. Germline values: CDR1 SGDLS, CDR2 YYNGEE. V lost 0 bases to trimming and J lost 0 bases, with 7 bases between them. The length of the CDR3 is 15 residues.

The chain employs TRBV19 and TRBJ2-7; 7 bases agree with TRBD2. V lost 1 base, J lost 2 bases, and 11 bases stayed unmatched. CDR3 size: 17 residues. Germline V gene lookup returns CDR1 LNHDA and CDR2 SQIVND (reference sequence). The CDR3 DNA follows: TGTGCCAGTAGTATAGGGCGACAAGTAGCGGGTACCTACGAGCAGTACTTC. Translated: CASSIGRQVAGTYEQYF.

The CDR3 loop reads CASSVRSEETQYF. The CDR3 nucleotides are TGTGCCAGCAGCGTAAGATCCGAGGAGACCCAGTACTTC. This chain links TRBV9 with TRBJ2-5; D is unclear. Germline V gives CDR1 SGDLS, CDR2 YYNGEE. The V end lost 1 base, the J end lost 5 bases, and 9 bases lay between the germline ends. The CDR3 runs 13 residues. Together with reference TRBV9 and TRBJ2-5, the CDR3 gives the full variable domain: DSGVTQTPKHLITATGQRVTLRCSPRSGDLSVYWYQQSLDQGLQFLIQYYNGEERAKGNILERFSAQQFPDLHSELNLSSLELGDSALYFCASSVRSEETQYFGPGTRLLVL.

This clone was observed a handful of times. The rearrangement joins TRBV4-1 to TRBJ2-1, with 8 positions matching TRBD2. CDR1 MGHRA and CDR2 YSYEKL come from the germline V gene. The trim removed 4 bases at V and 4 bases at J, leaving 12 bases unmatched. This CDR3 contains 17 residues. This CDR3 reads CASSPSRTSHTYNEQFF. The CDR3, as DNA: TGCGCCAGCAGCCCCAGCCGGACTAGCCACACTTACAATGAGCAGTTCTTC.

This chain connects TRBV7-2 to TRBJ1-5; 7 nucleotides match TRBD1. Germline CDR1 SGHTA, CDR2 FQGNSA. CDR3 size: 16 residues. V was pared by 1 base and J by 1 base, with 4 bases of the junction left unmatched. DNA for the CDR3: TGTGCCAGCAGCTTAGTGGAGGGGGCCAGCAATCAGCCCCAGCATTTT. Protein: CASSLVEGASNQPQHF.

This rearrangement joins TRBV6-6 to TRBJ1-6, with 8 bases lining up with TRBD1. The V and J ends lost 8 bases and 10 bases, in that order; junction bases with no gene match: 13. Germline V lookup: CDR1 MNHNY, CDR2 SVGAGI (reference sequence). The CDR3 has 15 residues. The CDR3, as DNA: TGTGCCAGCCACTTACCCGAAGGACAGGGCTCACCCCTCCACTTT. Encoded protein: CASHLPEGQGSPLHF.

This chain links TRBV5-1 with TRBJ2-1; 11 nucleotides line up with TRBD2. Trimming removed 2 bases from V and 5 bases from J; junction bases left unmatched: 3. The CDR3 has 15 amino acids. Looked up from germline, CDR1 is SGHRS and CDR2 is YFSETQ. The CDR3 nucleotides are TGCGCCAGCAGCTTAGCTAGCGGGGGGAACAATGAGCAGTTCTTC. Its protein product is CASSLASGGNNEQFF. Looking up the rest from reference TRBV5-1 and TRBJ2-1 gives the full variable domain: KAGVTQTPRYLIKTRGQQVTLSCSPISGHRSVSWYQQTPGQGLQFLFEYFSETQRNKGNFPGRFSGRQFSNSRSEMNVSTLELGDSALYLCASSLASGGNNEQFFGPGTRLTVL.

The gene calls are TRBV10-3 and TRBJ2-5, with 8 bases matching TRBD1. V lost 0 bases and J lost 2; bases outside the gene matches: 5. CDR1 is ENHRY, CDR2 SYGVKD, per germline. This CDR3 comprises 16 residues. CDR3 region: CAISESARQGQETQYF. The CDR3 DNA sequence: TGTGCCATCAGTGAGTCAGCGAGACAGGGGCAAGAGACCCAGTACTTC.

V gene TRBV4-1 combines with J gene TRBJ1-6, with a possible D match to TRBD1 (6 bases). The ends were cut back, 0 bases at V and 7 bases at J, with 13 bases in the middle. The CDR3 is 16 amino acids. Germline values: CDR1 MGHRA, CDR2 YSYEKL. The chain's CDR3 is CASSQDWGRVNSPLHF. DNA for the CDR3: TGCGCCAGCAGCCAAGACTGGGGGCGAGTCAATTCACCCCTCCACTTT.

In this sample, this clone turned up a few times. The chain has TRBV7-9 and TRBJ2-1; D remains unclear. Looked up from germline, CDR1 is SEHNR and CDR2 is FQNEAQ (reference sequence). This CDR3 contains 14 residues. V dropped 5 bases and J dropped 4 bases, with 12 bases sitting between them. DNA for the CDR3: TGTGCCAGCAGCCTACCCGATCGATACAATGAGCAGTTCTTC. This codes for CASSLPDRYNEQFF. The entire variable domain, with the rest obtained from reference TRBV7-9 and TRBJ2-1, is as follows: DTGVSQNPRHKITKRGQNVTFRCDPISEHNRLYWYRQTLGQGPEFLTYFQNEAQLEKSRLLSDRFSAERPKGSFSTLEIQRTEQGDSAMYLCASSLPDRYNEQFFGPGTRLTVL.

The CDR3 is CASSQDRDKSYLGQPQHF. CDR3 nucleotide sequence: TGCGCCAGCAGCCAAGATCGGGACAAAAGCTACTTAGGTCAGCCCCAGCATTTT. V is TRBV4-1 and J is TRBJ1-5; the D gene is possibly TRBD1 (6 bases). Germline V gene sequence: CDR1 MGHRA, CDR2 YSYEKL. V was shortened by 0 bases and J by 6 bases, with 21 bases between the two germline ends. The CDR3 length is 18 residues.

The CDR3 DNA is TGTGCCAGCAGTTACGGGGCCGGGGGTCAGCCCCAGCATTTT. This translates into CASSYGAGGQPQHF. The V gene is TRBV6-5, the J gene TRBJ1-5, with a weak D call TRBD1 (5 bases). Per the germline V gene, CDR1 is MNHEY and CDR2 is SVGAGI. The CDR3 contains 14 residues. Deletions cut 2 bases from V and 6 bases from J, with 11 bases between.

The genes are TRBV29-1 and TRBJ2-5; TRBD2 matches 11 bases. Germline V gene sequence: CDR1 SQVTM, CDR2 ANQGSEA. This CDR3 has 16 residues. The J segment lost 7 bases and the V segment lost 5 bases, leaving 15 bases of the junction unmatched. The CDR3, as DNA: TGCAGCGTTAGTACTAGCGGGGGTCCCCAAGGTGGGACCCAGTACTTC. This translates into CSVSTSGGPQGGTQYF.

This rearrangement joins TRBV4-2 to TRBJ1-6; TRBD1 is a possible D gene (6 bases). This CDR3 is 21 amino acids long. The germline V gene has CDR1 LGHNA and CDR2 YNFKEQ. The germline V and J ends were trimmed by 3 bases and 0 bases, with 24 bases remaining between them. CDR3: CASSHWFPRQELSSYNSPLHF. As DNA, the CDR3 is TGTGCCAGCAGCCATTGGTTCCCCCGACAGGAGTTGAGCTCCTATAATTCACCCCTCCACTTT.

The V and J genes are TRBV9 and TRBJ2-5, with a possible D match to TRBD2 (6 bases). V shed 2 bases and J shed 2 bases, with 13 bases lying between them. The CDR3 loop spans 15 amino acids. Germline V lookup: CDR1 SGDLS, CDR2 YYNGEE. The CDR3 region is CASSVGGLGQETQYF. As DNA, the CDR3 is TGTGCCAGCAGCGTCGGAGGGCTGGGGCAAGAGACCCAGTACTTC.

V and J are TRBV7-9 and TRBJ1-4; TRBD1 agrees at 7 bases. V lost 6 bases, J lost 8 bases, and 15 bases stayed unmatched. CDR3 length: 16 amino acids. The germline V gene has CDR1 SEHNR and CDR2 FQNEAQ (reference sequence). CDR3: CASSLTQGRCPEKLFF. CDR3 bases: TGTGCCAGCAGTTTAACACAGGGGAGGTGTCCCGAAAAACTGTTTTTT.

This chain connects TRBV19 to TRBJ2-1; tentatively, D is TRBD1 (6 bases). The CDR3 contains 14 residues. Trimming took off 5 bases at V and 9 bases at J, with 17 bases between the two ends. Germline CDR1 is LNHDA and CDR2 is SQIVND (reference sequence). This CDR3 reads CASSYGTPGGEQFF. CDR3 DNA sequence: TGTGCCAGTAGTTACGGGACACCTGGGGGTGAGCAGTTCTTC. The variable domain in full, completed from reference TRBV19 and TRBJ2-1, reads DGGITQSPKYLFRKEGQNVTLSCEQNLNHDAMYWYRQDPGQGLRLIYYSQIVNDFQKGDIAEGYSVSREKKESFPLTVTSAQKNPTAFYLCASSYGTPGGEQFFGPGTRLTVL.

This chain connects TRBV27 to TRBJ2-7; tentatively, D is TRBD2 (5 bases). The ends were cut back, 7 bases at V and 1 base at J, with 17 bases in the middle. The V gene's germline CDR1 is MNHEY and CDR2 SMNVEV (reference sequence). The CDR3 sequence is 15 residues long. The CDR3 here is CASTGGSPGSYEQYF. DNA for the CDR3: TGTGCCAGCACTGGCGGGTCCCCCGGGTCCTACGAGCAGTACTTC.

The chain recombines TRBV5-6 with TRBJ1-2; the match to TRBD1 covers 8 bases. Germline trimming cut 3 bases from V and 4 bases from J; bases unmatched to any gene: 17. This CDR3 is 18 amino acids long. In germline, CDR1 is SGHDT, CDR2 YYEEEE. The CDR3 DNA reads TGTGCCAGCAGCTCTTTGACGCTTCGACAGGGGACCACCTATGGCTACACCTTC. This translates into CASSSLTLRQGTTYGYTF.

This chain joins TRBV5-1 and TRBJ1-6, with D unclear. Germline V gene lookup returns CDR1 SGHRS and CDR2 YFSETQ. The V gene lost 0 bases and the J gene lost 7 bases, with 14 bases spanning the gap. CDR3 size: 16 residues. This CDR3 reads CASSLGPVQANSPLHF. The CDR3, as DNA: TGCGCCAGCAGCTTGGGCCCGGTCCAGGCCAATTCACCCCTCCACTTT.

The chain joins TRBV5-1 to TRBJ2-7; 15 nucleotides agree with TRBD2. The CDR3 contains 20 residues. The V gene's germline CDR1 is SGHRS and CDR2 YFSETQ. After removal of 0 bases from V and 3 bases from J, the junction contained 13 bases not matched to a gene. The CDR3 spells CASSLVGGLAGGHPDYEQYF. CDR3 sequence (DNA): TGCGCCAGCAGCTTGGTTGGGGGACTAGCGGGGGGCCACCCAGACTACGAGCAGTACTTC.

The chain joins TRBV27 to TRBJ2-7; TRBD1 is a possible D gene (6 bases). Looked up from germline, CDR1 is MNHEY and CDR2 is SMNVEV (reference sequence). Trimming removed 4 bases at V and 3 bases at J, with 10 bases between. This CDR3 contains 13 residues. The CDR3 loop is CASSSGRGYEQYF. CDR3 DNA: TGTGCCAGCAGTTCGGGCAGGGGCTACGAGCAGTACTTC.

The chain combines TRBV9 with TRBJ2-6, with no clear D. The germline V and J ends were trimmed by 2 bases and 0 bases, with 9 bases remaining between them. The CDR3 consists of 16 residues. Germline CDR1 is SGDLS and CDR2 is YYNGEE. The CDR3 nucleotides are TGTGCCAGCAGCGTTTACGGTAGCTCTGGGGCCAACGTCCTGACTTTC. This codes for CASSVYGSSGANVLTF.

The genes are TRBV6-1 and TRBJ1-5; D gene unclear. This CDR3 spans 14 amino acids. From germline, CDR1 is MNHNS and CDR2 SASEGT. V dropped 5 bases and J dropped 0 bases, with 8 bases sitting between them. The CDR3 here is CASSQTYSNQPQHF. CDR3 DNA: TGTGCCAGCAGTCAAACCTATAGCAATCAGCCCCAGCATTTT.

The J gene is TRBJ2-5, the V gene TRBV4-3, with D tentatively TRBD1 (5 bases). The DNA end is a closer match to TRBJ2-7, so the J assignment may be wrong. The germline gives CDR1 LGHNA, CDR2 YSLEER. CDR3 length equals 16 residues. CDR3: CASSQDGQGCGYEQYF. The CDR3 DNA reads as TGCGCCAGCAGCCAAGATGGTCAGGGTTGTGGATACGAGCAGTACTTC.

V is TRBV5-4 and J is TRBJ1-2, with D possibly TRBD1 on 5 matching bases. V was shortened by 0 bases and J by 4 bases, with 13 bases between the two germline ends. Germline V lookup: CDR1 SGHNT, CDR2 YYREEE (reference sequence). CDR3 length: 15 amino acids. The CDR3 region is CASSLGVDRPYGYTF. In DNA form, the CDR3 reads TGTGCCAGCAGCTTGGGGGTCGACAGACCCTATGGCTACACCTTC.

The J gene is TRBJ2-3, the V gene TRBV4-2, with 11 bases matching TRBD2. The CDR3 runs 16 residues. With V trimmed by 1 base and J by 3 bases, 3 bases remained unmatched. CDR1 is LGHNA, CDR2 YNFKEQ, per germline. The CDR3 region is CASSQASGGLTDTQYF. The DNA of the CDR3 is TGTGCCAGCAGCCAAGCTAGCGGGGGGCTAACAGATACGCAGTATTTT.

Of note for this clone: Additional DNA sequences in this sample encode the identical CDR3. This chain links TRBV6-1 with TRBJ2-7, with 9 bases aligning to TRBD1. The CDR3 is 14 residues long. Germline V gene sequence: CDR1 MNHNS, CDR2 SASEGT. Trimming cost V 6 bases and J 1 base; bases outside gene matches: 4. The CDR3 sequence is CASRGQGPSYEQYF. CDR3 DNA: TGTGCCAGCAGGGGACAGGGACCTTCCTACGAGCAGTACTTC.

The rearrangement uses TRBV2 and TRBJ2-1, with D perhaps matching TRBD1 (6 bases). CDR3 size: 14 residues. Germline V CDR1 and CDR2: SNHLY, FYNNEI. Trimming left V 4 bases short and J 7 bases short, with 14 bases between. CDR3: CASSAETGLNEQFF. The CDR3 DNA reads TGTGCCAGCAGTGCCGAGACAGGCCTTAATGAGCAGTTCTTC.

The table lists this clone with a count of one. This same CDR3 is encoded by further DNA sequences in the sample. The CDR3 bases are TGTGCCAGCAGTTTCTTATTATGGCCCAACCGGGACAGGGGATTGGGGTCACCCCTCCACTTT. Translation gives CASSFLLWPNRDRGLGSPLHF. The chain links TRBV28 to TRBJ1-6; 10 bases are a match to TRBD1. Per germline, CDR1 MDHEN and CDR2 SYDVKM. V trimming: 3 bases; J trimming: 10 bases; junction bases outside the gene matches: 24. This CDR3 contains 21 residues.